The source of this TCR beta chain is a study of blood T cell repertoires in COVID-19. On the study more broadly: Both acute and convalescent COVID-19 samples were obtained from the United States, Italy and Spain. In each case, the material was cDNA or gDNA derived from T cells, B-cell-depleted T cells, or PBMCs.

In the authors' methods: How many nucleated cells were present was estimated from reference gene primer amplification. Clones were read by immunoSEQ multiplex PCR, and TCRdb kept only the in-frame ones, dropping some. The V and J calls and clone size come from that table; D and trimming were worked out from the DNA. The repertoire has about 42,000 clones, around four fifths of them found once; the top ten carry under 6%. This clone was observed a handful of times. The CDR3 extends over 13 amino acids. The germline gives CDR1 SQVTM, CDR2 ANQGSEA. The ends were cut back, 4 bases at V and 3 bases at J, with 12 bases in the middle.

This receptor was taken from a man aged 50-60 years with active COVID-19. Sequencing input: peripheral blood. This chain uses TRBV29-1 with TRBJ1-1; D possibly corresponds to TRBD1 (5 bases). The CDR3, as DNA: TGCAGCGTTGTACATGCCAGGGACACTGAAGCTTTCTTT. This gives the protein CSVVHARDTEAFF.